This TCR beta chain was captured in a study of cytomegalovirus exposure and HLA in healthy donors. Of note for this clone: Its antigen is unidentified.

Points from the study as a whole: Upon later analysis, TCR association rates were observed to vary by HLA locus, being highest for DRB1 and lowest for HLA-C. Data from an earlier analysis indicated that most TCR beta V segments were productive either about 90% or about 30% of the time.

At the time of sampling, donors were nominally healthy, though unrecorded immune exposures were likely. It was with 60 Vbeta and 13 Jbeta primers that the PCR ran. TCRdb's copy holds only in-frame clones and misses some; the assay was immunoSEQ multiplex PCR. In the table there are around 190,000 clones, around 77% of which are singletons. The CDR3 sequence is 13 residues long. Trimming left V 3 bases short and J 11 bases short, with 17 bases between. Germline values: CDR1 SGHRS, CDR2 YFSETQ. The chain recombines TRBV5-1 with TRBJ2-5, with TRBD2 as a possible D gene (6 bases). The receptor was derived from a woman under 40 in good health and CMV-seronegative. The sequencing sample was made of PBMCs. CDR3 nucleotides: TGCGCCAGCAGCTATGGGCGGGGAAGAGAGCAGTACTTC. Residues: CASSYGRGREQYF.